The next 13 T cell receptor beta chains were all read from a single sample in a study of neurological immune-mediated disorders. A single record per CDR3 protein comes from TCRdb applying MiXCR to the 5' RACE reads. The repertoire holds under 100,000 distinct CDR3 sequences, with 4.3% as singletons. Time point described: longitudinal time-point 3. The source material was PBMCs. The receptor source for this set is a woman in her fifties or sixties with multiple sclerosis.

This clonotype occurred many times. The chain recombines TRBV5-1 with TRBJ2-4; the D is unclear. The CDR3 is 13 residues long. V lost 0 bases, J lost 7 bases, and 8 bases lay in between. Per germline, CDR1 SGHRS and CDR2 YFSETQ. The CDR3 region is CASSLEVDNIQYF. As DNA, the CDR3 is TGCGCCAGCAGCTTGGAAGTGGACAACATTCAGTACTTC.

This clonotype was counted at least ten times. This chain links TRBV25-1 with TRBJ1-1; maybe TRBD1 (6 bases). V was cut by 4 bases and J by 0 bases, with 12 bases left in between. CDR1 is MGHDK, CDR2 SYGVNS, per germline. The CDR3 consists of 15 residues. CDR3: CASSVSGGMNTEAFF. CDR3 in DNA: TGTGCCAGCAGTGTTTCCGGGGGCATGAACACTGAAGCTTTCTTT. Supplemented by reference TRBV25-1 and TRBJ1-1, the full variable domain reads EADIYQTPRYLVIGTGKKITLECSQTMGHDKMYWYQQDPGMELHLIHYSYGVNSTEKGDLSSESTVSRIRTEHFPLTLESARPSHTSQYLCASSVSGGMNTEAFFGQGTRLTVV.

This clonotype was found many times. V gene TRBV9 combines with J gene TRBJ1-6; maybe TRBD1 (6 bases). The CDR3 consists of 16 residues. Germline CDR1 reads SGDLS; CDR2 reads YYNGEE. V was clipped by 4 bases and J by 0 bases, with 11 bases between them. The CDR3 DNA reads TGTGCCAGCAGCATCGGACAGCCCTCCTATAATTCACCCCTCCACTTT. This codes for CASSIGQPSYNSPLHF.

This clonotype was counted at least ten times. The chain uses TRBV28 and TRBJ2-3; TRBD1 agrees at 9 bases. CDR1 MDHEN and CDR2 SYDVKM come from the germline V gene. The CDR3 loop spans 16 amino acids. V was clipped by 2 bases and J by 5 bases; unmatched bases: 8. DNA for the CDR3: TGTGCCAGCAGTTTACCCGGGACAGGGAAGAAAGATACGCAGTATTTT. Encoded protein: CASSLPGTGKKDTQYF.

This clonotype showed up many times. This chain joins TRBV7-8 and TRBJ1-1, with TRBD1 identical over 10 bases. The V segment lost 6 bases and the J segment 2 bases; nucleotides outside the gene matches: 6. This CDR3 comprises 15 residues. Germline-derived CDR1 and CDR2 are SGHVS and FQNEAQ. CDR3 nucleotide sequence: TGTGCCAGCAGTTGGAGACAGGGGGCTAACACTGAAGCTTTCTTT. Translation: CASSWRQGANTEAFF.

This clonotype was recorded at least ten times. The genes are TRBV28 and TRBJ2-7; 9 nucleotides match TRBD1. The V gene end was trimmed by 1 base and the J gene end by 6 bases; junction bases not matched to a gene: 7. The germline CDR1 and CDR2 sequences are MDHEN and SYDVKM. The CDR3 loop spans 15 amino acids. The CDR3 reads CASSLSGTGMGEQYF. In DNA form, the CDR3 reads TGTGCCAGCAGTTTATCAGGGACAGGGATGGGCGAGCAGTACTTC. Full variable domain (outside the CDR3, taken from reference TRBV28 and TRBJ2-7): DVKVTQSSRYLVKRTGEKVFLECVQDMDHENMFWYRQDPGLGLRLIYFSYDVKMKEKGDIPEGYSVSREKKERFSLILESASTNQTSMYLCASSLSGTGMGEQYFGPGTRLTVT.

This clonotype appeared many times. The chain recombines TRBV20-1 with TRBJ2-1, with TRBD2 matching 10 bases. There are 16 residues in the CDR3. The J segment lost 2 bases and the V segment lost 6 bases, leaving 10 bases of the junction unmatched. Germline CDR1 and CDR2: DFQATT and SNEGSKA (reference sequence). The CDR3: CSAPGGLAGAYNEQFF. The CDR3 region has the DNA TGCAGTGCCCCGGGTGGGCTAGCGGGGGCCTACAATGAGCAGTTCTTC.

This clonotype has ten or more counts. The chain carries TRBV4-1 and TRBJ2-1; D not certain. Germline CDR1 is MGHRA and CDR2 is YSYEKL. CDR3 length equals 13 residues. Trimming took off 4 bases at V and 10 bases at J, with 14 bases between the two ends. CDR3 nucleotide sequence: TGCGCCAGCAGCCCTAACCTGGGTTGGGAGCAGTTCTTC. Translating gives CASSPNLGWEQFF.

A remark on this clonotype: Being one base from a much bigger clone, this may be a read error. The chain joins TRBV7-6 to TRBJ1-2; 8 bases align to TRBD1. V was clipped by 4 bases and J by 6 bases; unmatched bases: 10. Germline CDR1 and CDR2: SGHVS and FNYEAQ. This CDR3 spans 15 amino acids. CDR3 sequence: CASSSQDREVHGYTF. The CDR3 bases are TGTGCCAGCAGCTCCCAGGACAGGGAGGTCCATGGCTACACCTTC.

This clonotype was recorded many times. This rearrangement joins TRBV5-1 to TRBJ2-7, with 7 bases aligning to TRBD1. With V trimmed by 3 bases and J by 5 bases, 8 bases remained unmatched. Germline V gene data show CDR1 as SGHRS and CDR2 as YFSETQ. This CDR3 comprises 14 residues. The CDR3 sequence is CASSSGTVEHEQYF. DNA for the CDR3: TGCGCCAGCAGCTCCGGGACAGTCGAACACGAGCAGTACTTC.

Many counts were recorded for this clonotype. The rearrangement joins TRBV10-3 to TRBJ2-3; no clear D gene. The V gene lost 4 bases and the J gene lost 4 bases, with 15 bases spanning the gap. This CDR3 comprises 15 residues. Germline values: CDR1 ENHRY, CDR2 SYGVKD. The CDR3 sequence: CAISGGSKGADTQYF. The CDR3 bases are TGTGCCATCAGTGGTGGGTCAAAGGGCGCAGATACGCAGTATTTT.

This clonotype was recorded many times. The CDR3 nucleotides read TGCGCCAGCAGCCCCTCGGACAGCTCTGGAAACACCATATATTTT. Protein product: CASSPSDSSGNTIYF. The rearrangement links TRBV5-1 to TRBJ1-3, with a tentative D call TRBD1 (6 bases). Germline V gene data show CDR1 as SGHRS and CDR2 as YFSETQ. The CDR3 loop spans 15 amino acids. V lost 4 bases and J 0 bases, leaving 11 bases between the germline ends.

The table lists this clonotype with many counts. The chain links TRBV29-1 to TRBJ1-5; D unclear. This CDR3 is 13 amino acids long. V shed 3 bases and J shed 0 bases, with 6 bases lying between them. Germline V gene data show CDR1 as SQVTM and CDR2 as ANQGSEA. This CDR3 is CSVDLGSNQPQHF. CDR3 DNA sequence: TGCAGCGTTGATCTGGGTAGCAATCAGCCCCAGCATTTT.